The present T cell receptor (beta chain) was sequenced within a study of OX40 agonist ivuxolimab in advanced cancers. The CDR3 contains 14 residues. The V end lost 6 bases, the J end lost 5 bases, and 15 bases lay between the germline ends. The germline gives CDR1 KGHSH, CDR2 LQKENI. Using immunoSEQ multiplex PCR, the repertoire was profiled, and TCRdb retains in-frame clones only, with some absent. The sample yields nearly 80,000 clones, 75% to 95% seen once. The TCR comes from an adult with an advanced solid tumor such as melanoma, head and neck, liver or kidney cancer. The chain is built from TRBV18 and TRBJ2-3, with no clear D. The material sequenced was CD4+ or CD8+ T cells sorted from blood, taken in a trial of the OX40 agonist ivuxolimab. This CDR3 reads CASSRFIPGDTQYF. The CDR3 bases are TGTGCCAGCTCTAGATTTATACCGGGAGATACGCAGTATTTT.